The 2 T cell receptor beta chains reported below all come from one sample, sequenced in a study of blood T cell repertoires in COVID-19. Repertoires were generated with immunoSEQ multiplex PCR, while TCRdb's copy carries only in-frame clones and drops some. This table holds 430,000 or so clones, 85% to 90% found once. The sample taken for sequencing was PBMCs or T cells enriched from blood (not recorded which). All receptors come from a woman aged 40 to 50 who had recovered from COVID-19.

This clone occurred once. The chain joins TRBV25-1 to TRBJ1-1; the D gene is possibly TRBD1 (6 bases). Trimming left V 0 bases short and J 1 base short, with 12 bases between. CDR3 size: 16 residues. Germline CDR1 MGHDK, CDR2 SYGVNS. The CDR3 here is CASSEYPPQGNTEAFF. CDR3 in DNA: TGTGCCAGCAGTGAATACCCCCCACAGGGGAACACTGAAGCTTTCTTT.

V and J are TRBV7-8 and TRBJ2-7, with 8 bases that match TRBD2. The CDR3 runs 15 residues. J gave up 2 bases and V 3 bases, and 6 bases lay outside the gene matches. Looked up from germline, CDR1 is SGHVS and CDR2 is FQNEAQ. The CDR3 DNA follows: TGTGCCAGCAGCTTCCGGCGGGAGGCCACCTACGAGCAGTACTTC. Its protein is CASSFRREATYEQYF.